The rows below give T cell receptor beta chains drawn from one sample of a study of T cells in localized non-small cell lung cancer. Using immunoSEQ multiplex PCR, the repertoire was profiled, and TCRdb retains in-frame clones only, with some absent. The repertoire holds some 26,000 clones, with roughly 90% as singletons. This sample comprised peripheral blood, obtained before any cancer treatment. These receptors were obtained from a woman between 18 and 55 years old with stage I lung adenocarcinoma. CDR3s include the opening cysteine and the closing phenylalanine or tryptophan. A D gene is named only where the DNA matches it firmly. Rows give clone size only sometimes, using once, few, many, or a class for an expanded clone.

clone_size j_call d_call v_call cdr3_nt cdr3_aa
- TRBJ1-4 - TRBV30 TGTGCCTGGAGTGCAGGGCAGGGGTCGGGGAATGAAAAACTGTTTTTT CAWSAGQGSGNEKLFF
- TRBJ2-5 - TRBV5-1 TGCGCCAGCAGCCACGGACGAACCGAAGAGACCCAGTACTTC CASSHGRTEETQYF
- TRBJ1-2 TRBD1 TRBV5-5 TGTGCCAGCAGGGGGACAGGGAAGTACGGCTACACCTTC CASRGTGKYGYTF
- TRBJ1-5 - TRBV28 TGTGCCAGCAGTTTGGGACCTCGAAATCAGCCCCAGCATTTT CASSLGPRNQPQHF
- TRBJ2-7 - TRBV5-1 TGCGCCAGCAGCTTGGCCGGGCCTGACGAGCAGTACTTC CASSLAGPDEQYF
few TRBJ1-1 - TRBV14 TGTGCCAGCAGCCAGGGAAGCGGGACAGAAGCTTTCTTT CASSQGSGTEAFF
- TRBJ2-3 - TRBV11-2 TGTGCCAGCAGCTTAGAGGACGCCGGTGGCACAGATACGCAGTATTTT CASSLEDAGGTDTQYF
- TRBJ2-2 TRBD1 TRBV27 TGTGCCAGCACTTCTCCCCTCCGGACAGGGAAGAGCGGGGAGCTGTTTTTT CASTSPLRTGKSGELFF
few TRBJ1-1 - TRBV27 TGTGCCAGCAGTCAACAGGGTAACACTGAAGCTTTCTTT CASSQQGNTEAFF
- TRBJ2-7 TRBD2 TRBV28 TGTGCCAGCAGGTTAAATAGCGGGACCACCTCTGGCGAGCAGTACTTC CASRLNSGTTSGEQYF
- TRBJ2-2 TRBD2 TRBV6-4 TGTGCCAGCAGTGGCGTAGCGGGAGCGAACACCGGGGAGCTGTTTTTT CASSGVAGANTGELFF
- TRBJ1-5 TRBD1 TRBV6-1 TGTGCATCCAGGGACAGGCCCTTTAGCAATCAGCCCCAGCATTTT CASRDRPFSNQPQHF
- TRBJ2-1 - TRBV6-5 TGTGCCAGCAGTCCCGGGTGGAATGAGCAGTTCTTC CASSPGWNEQFF
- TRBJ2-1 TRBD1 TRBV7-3 TGTGCCAGCAGCCAGGACAGGGGAGCCCACAATGAGCAGTTCTTC CASSQDRGAHNEQFF
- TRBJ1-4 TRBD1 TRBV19 TGTGCCAGTAGTATAGGAGCGGGGACAGGGTATGAAAAACTGTTTTTT CASSIGAGTGYEKLFF
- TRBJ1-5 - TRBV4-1 TGCGCCAGCAGCCAATTCGTTTTTAGCAATCAGCCCCAGCATTTT CASSQFVFSNQPQHF
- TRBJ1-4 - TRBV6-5 TGTGCCAGCACGGGAAAAAATGAAAAACTGTTTTTT CASTGKNEKLFF
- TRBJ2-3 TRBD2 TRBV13 TGTGCCAGCAGCTCCGGGACTAGCGGGCCGCGACGGACAGATACGCAGTATTTT CASSSGTSGPRRTDTQYF
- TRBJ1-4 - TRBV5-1 TGCGCCAGCAGCTTGGGACAGGAGAACGAAAAACTGTTTTTT CASSLGQENEKLFF
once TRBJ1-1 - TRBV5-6 TGTGCCAGCAGCACCGCACGGAACACTGAAGCTTTCTTT CASSTARNTEAFF
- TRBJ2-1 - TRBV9 TGTGCCAGCAGCGACGGAATCTTCAATGAGCAGTTCTTC CASSDGIFNEQFF
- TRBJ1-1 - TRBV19 TGTGCCAGTAGCCCAGACAGAGATCTGAACACTGAAGCTTTCTTT CASSPDRDLNTEAFF
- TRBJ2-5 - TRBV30 TGTGCCTGGAATCCCGGGGGCCGGGACATTTACCAAGAGACCCAGTACTTC CAWNPGGRDIYQETQYF
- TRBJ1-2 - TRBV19 TGTGCCAGTAGTACCGGGGACTATGGCTACACCTTC CASSTGDYGYTF
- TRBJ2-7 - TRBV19 TGTGCCAGTAGTATATCCGGGGACGACGAGCAGTACTTC CASSISGDDEQYF
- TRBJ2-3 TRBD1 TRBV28 TGTGCCAGCAGTATTACAGGGGCTTGGGGCACAGATACGCAGTATTTT CASSITGAWGTDTQYF
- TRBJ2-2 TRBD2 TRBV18 TGTGCCAGCTCACCGGCAAAACTAGCGGGAAACGGGGAGCTGTTTTTT CASSPAKLAGNGELFF
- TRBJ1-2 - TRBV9 TGTGCCAGCAGCTCAAACAATGGCTACACCTTC CASSSNNGYTF
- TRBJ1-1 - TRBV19 TGTGCCAGTAGTCTGGGGCTTTCTATGAACACTGAAGCTTTCTTT CASSLGLSMNTEAFF
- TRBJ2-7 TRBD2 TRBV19 TGTGCCAGTAGTAGGACTAGCGGGAGACAGGACGAGCAGTACTTC CASSRTSGRQDEQYF
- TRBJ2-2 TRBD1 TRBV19 TGTGCCAGTAGTAGGGGACAGTTCTTAGAATGGGACACCGGGGAGCTGTTTTTT CASSRGQFLEWDTGELFF
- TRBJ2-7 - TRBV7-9 TGTGCCAGCAGCACCTGGGACTCCACTCCCTACGAGCAGTACTTC CASSTWDSTPYEQYF
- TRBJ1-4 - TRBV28 TGTGCCAGCAGCCGACCCCGGGAGCAAGCAGAAAAACTGTTTTTT CASSRPREQAEKLFF
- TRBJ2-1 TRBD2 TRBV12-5 TGTGCTAGTGGTTTGGGACTAGCGGGAGGGGTTGAGCAGTTCTTC CASGLGLAGGVEQFF
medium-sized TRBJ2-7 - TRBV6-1 TGTGCCAGCAGTGAAGTACAGGAGCCCTCCTACGAGCAGTACTTC CASSEVQEPSYEQYF
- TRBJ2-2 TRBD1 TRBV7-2 TGTGCCAGCAGCCAGAGCCGGGACAGGGGGATAGGAGACACCGGGGAGCTGTTTTTT CASSQSRDRGIGDTGELFF
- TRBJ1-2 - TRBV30 TGTGCCTGGAGTGTACTCTATGGCTACACCTTC CAWSVLYGYTF
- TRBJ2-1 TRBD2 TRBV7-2 TGTGCCAGCAGGACCTACGCGGGAGTTGCGAATGAGCAGTTCTTC CASRTYAGVANEQFF
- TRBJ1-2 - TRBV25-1 TGTGCCAGCAGCCCCCGGGACGGTTATGGCTACACCTTC CASSPRDGYGYTF
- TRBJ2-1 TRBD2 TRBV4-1 TGCGCCAGCAGCCAAGCAGCGGGAGGGCCTTGGCCTTACAATGAGCAGTTCTTC CASSQAAGGPWPYNEQFF
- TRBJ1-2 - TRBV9 TGTGCCAGCAGCGTAGATGAAGGAGCTAACTATGGCTACACCTTC CASSVDEGANYGYTF
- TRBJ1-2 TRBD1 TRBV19 TGTGCCAGTAGTCCCCGACAGGGGAGCTACACCTTC CASSPRQGSYTF
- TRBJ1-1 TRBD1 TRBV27 TGTGCCAGCAGTGACGAGGGGGCCCTTGAAGCTTTCTTT CASSDEGALEAFF
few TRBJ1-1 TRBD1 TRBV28 TGTGCCAGCAGTTTGGGGACAGGGTTCCGCACTGAAGCTTTCTTT CASSLGTGFRTEAFF
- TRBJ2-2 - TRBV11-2 TGTGCCAGCAGCGGCGGGACCACAAACACCGGGGAGCTGTTTTTT CASSGGTTNTGELFF
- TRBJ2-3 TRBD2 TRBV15 TGTGCCACCAGCAGAGAGCCCCCGGCTAGCGGGAGCACAGATACGCAGTATTTT CATSREPPASGSTDTQYF
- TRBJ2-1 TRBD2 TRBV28 TGTGCCAGCAGCTCGATTGGGGAGGGGTACAATGAGCAGTTCTTC CASSSIGEGYNEQFF
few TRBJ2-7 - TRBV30 TGTGCCGCAAACTACAGGACGGGGCCCTCCTACGAGCAGTACTTC CAANYRTGPSYEQYF
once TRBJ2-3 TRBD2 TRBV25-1 TGTGCCAGCAGTCGACTAGCGGTAGGCCGAGATACGCAGTATTTT CASSRLAVGRDTQYF
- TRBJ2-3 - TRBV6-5 TGTGCCAGCAGTTGGGTAGTGTCAGATACGCAGTATTTT CASSWVVSDTQYF
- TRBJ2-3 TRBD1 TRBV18 TGTGCCAGCTCACCACGGGACAGTTACACAGATACGCAGTATTTT CASSPRDSYTDTQYF
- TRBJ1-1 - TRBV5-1 TGCGCCAGCCGTAGTGGGGGCGCGACTGAAGCTTTCTTT CASRSGGATEAFF
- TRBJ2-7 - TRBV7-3 TGTGCCAGCAGCTTAAGTGCGACAGGCTACTACGAGCAGTACTTC CASSLSATGYYEQYF
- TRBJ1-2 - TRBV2 TGTGCCAGCAGTGAAGCCTGGAAATATGGCTACACCTTC CASSEAWKYGYTF